The 25 T cell receptor beta chains presented below share a single source sample, sequenced in a study of T cell responses to AZD1222 COVID-19 vaccine. Sequencing used immunoSEQ multiplex PCR; TCRdb keeps in-frame clones, though not all of them. The sample consists of about 150,000 clones, 94% of them appearing once. The sequencing used peripheral blood, collected on day 0 of AZD1222 vaccination. The receptors shown here come from an adult in good health.

In its sample, this clone was seen once. The chain couples TRBV25-1 to TRBJ2-1; TRBD1 agrees at 7 bases. The germline CDR1 and CDR2 sequences are MGHDK and SYGVNS. The J segment lost 10 bases and the V segment lost 3 bases, leaving 9 bases of the junction unmatched. The CDR3 runs 14 residues. The CDR3 DNA sequence: TGTGCCAGCAGTGACGCCCAGACAGGGCTGGAGCAGTTCTTC. This translates into CASSDAQTGLEQFF.

The rearrangement joins TRBV7-9 to TRBJ1-2; the D is unclear. The CDR3 is made up of 12 amino acids. Germline V gives CDR1 SEHNR, CDR2 FQNEAQ (reference sequence). V lost 5 bases to trimming and J lost 1 base, with 5 bases between them. In DNA, the CDR3 is TGTGCCAGCAGCCAGTTTAACTATGGCTACACCTTC. Translating gives CASSQFNYGYTF.

The CDR3 DNA reads TGTGCCAGCAGCTTAGCGGGTCGAAGAGATGAGCAGTTCTTC. Amino acid sequence: CASSLAGRRDEQFF. The rearrangement links TRBV7-9 to TRBJ2-1; D remains ambiguous. Germline values: CDR1 SEHNR, CDR2 FQNEAQ (reference sequence). The ends were cut back, 0 bases at V and 8 bases at J, with 11 bases in the middle. This CDR3 has 14 residues.

The chain carries TRBV9 and TRBJ1-6; the match to TRBD1 covers 7 bases. The CDR3 sequence is 17 residues long. Unmatched junction bases numbered 10, after V lost 4 bases and J lost 3 bases. From germline, CDR1 is SGDLS and CDR2 YYNGEE. The CDR3 here is CASSPLQGQDYNSPLHF. DNA for the CDR3: TGTGCCAGCAGCCCTTTACAGGGGCAGGACTATAATTCACCCCTCCACTTT.

The chain recombines TRBV13 with TRBJ2-1; D gene ambiguous. Looked up from germline, CDR1 is PRHDT and CDR2 is FYEKMQ (reference sequence). The CDR3 has 12 amino acids. Deletions cut 2 bases from V and 6 bases from J, with 5 bases between. The CDR3 bases are TGTGCCAGCAGCTTAATGCGCAATGAGCAGTTCTTC. It encodes CASSLMRNEQFF.

V usage is TRBV7-9 and J usage is TRBJ2-3; D may be TRBD2 (7 bases). From germline, CDR1 is SEHNR and CDR2 FQNEAQ (reference sequence). This CDR3 comprises 15 residues. V was pared by 4 bases and J by 4 bases, with 15 bases between. The CDR3 nucleotides read TGTGCCAGCAGCTCCCGGCTCGGGGGGCCAGATACGCAGTATTTT. It translates to CASSSRLGGPDTQYF.

The CDR3 is CASSLAGGSREQFF. The DNA for the CDR3 is TGCGCCAGCAGCTTAGCGGGAGGATCGAGAGAGCAGTTCTTC. The rearrangement links TRBV5-1 to TRBJ2-1, with 9 bases aligning to TRBD2. The CDR3 runs 14 residues. With V trimmed by 2 bases and J by 10 bases, 7 bases remained unmatched. Germline V gene sequence: CDR1 SGHRS, CDR2 YFSETQ.

A single count supports this clone. The rearrangement uses TRBV7-2 and TRBJ1-4; 7 bases are a match to TRBD1. The V gene end was trimmed by 5 bases and the J gene end by 6 bases; junction bases not matched to a gene: 6. The CDR3 loop spans 14 amino acids. Germline V gene data show CDR1 as SGHTA and CDR2 as FQGNSA. For the CDR3, the DNA is TGTGCCAGCAGCCCCCACGGACAGGATGAAAAACTGTTTTTT. This encodes CASSPHGQDEKLFF.

The genes are TRBV11-3 and TRBJ1-5, with D possibly matching TRBD1 (5 bases). Trimming removed 0 bases at V and 0 bases at J, with 15 bases between. Germline CDR1 SGHNT, CDR2 YENEEA. The CDR3 covers 18 residues. CDR3 bases: TGTGCCAGCAGCTTAGACCCTTACGGACATTATAGCAATCAGCCCCAGCATTTT. Its protein product is CASSLDPYGHYSNQPQHF.

This chain connects TRBV7-9 to TRBJ2-7; no clear D gene. This CDR3 is 11 amino acids long. Germline lookup yields CDR1 SEHNR and CDR2 FQNEAQ (reference sequence). V shed 4 bases and J shed 7 bases, with 8 bases lying between them. The CDR3 is CASSSMGEQYV. The CDR3 DNA follows: TGTGCCAGCAGCTCCATGGGGGAGCAGTACGTC.

This sequence joins TRBV5-4 and TRBJ2-7, with 7 positions matching TRBD2. The CDR3 extends over 15 amino acids. Germline V gene lookup returns CDR1 SGHNT and CDR2 YYREEE (reference sequence). With V trimmed by 0 bases and J by 0 bases, 3 bases remained unmatched. The CDR3 nucleotides are TGTGCCAGCAGCTTGGCACCGGGGGGCTCCTACGAGCAGTACGTC. Translating gives CASSLAPGGSYEQYV.

The V and J genes are TRBV5-5 and TRBJ1-6; 8 bases are a match to TRBD1. This CDR3 region has 16 residues. J lost 0 bases, V lost 4 bases, and 3 bases had no gene match. Per the germline V gene, CDR1 is SGHKS and CDR2 is YYEKEE (reference sequence). In nucleotides, the CDR3 is TGTGCCAGCAGCCGGGACAGGAGCTCCTATAATTCACCCCTCCACTTT. It translates to CASSRDRSSYNSPLHF.

This clone has a single count. As DNA, the CDR3 is TGTGCCAGCTCACCACCGAACCGTTACGAGCAGTACGTC. Its translation is CASSPPNRYEQYV. The chain carries TRBV18 and TRBJ2-7; D is unresolved. Germline CDR1 reads KGHSH; CDR2 reads LQKENI. This CDR3 comprises 13 residues. V gave up 0 bases and J gave up 4 bases, with 7 bases separating them.

J is TRBJ2-7 and V is TRBV29-1, with D tentatively TRBD1 or TRBD2 (5 bases each). V lost 4 bases and J 6 bases, leaving 19 bases between the germline ends. The CDR3 loop spans 14 amino acids. Looked up from germline, CDR1 is SQVTM and CDR2 is ANQGSEA. CDR3 bases: TGCAGCGTTGCGGCGCAGGGACCGGGTGGCGAGCAGTACGTC. Residues: CSVAAQGPGGEQYV.

The genes are TRBV6-2 or TRBV6-3 and TRBJ1-5; a weak D match, TRBD1 (5 bases). Trimming left V 6 bases short and J 7 bases short, with 16 bases between. The CDR3 runs to 14 residues. Germline V gene sequence: CDR1 MNHEY, CDR2 SVGEGT. Here the CDR3 reads CASSRREWGQPQHF. Written as DNA, the CDR3 is TGTGCCAGCAGCCGGCGGGAGTGGGGCCAGCCCCAGCATTTT.

The chain carries TRBV19 and TRBJ2-1; 10 nucleotides line up with TRBD2. Germline values: CDR1 LNHDA, CDR2 SQIVND (reference sequence). Trimming cost V 5 bases and J 4 bases; bases outside gene matches: 14. The CDR3 totals 18 residues. The CDR3 DNA reads TGTGCCAGTAGTCCAAAGAGCGGGAGGGCCCTGATTTACAATGAGCAGTTCTTC. It is translated as CASSPKSGRALIYNEQFF.

V gene TRBV29-1 combines with J gene TRBJ2-2; D unclear. V lost 6 bases to trimming and J lost 1 base, with 9 bases between them. Germline CDR1 is SQVTM and CDR2 is ANQGSEA. The CDR3 sequence is 13 residues long. The CDR3 DNA reads as TGCAGCGTCGGAATCATGAACACCGGGGAGCTGTTTTTT. Its protein product is CSVGIMNTGELFF.

The rearrangement links TRBV6-2 or TRBV6-3 to TRBJ2-3, with 9 bases lining up with TRBD2. This CDR3 is built from 15 residues. The V and J ends lost 4 bases and 4 bases, in that order; junction bases with no gene match: 6. The germline V gene has CDR1 MNHEY and CDR2 SVGEGT. This CDR3 is CASSSSGVLADTQYF. CDR3 DNA: TGTGCCAGCAGTTCTAGCGGGGTACTGGCAGATACGCAGTATTTT.

The chain links TRBV11-2 to TRBJ2-1; D may be TRBD1 (6 bases). The V end was cut by 5 bases, the J end by 5 bases, with 28 bases between. The CDR3 totals 19 residues. Germline assignment: CDR1 SGHAT and CDR2 FQNNGV. This chain's CDR3 is CASSPHRTGQSLYDNEQFF. In DNA form, the CDR3 reads TGTGCCAGCAGCCCCCACCGAACGGGACAAAGCCTTTATGACAATGAGCAGTTCTTC. Full variable domain (outside the CDR3, taken from reference TRBV11-2 and TRBJ2-1): EAGVAQSPRYKIIEKRQSVAFWCNPISGHATLYWYQQILGQGPKLLIQFQNNGVVDDSQLPKDRFSAERLKGVDSTLKIQPAKLEDSAVYLCASSPHRTGQSLYDNEQFFGPGTRLTVL.

V is TRBV2 and J is TRBJ2-1, with D perhaps matching TRBD1 (5 bases). Per the germline V gene, CDR1 is SNHLY and CDR2 is FYNNEI. The CDR3 length is 15 residues. Trimming cost V 5 bases and J 2 bases, with 13 bases left between them. The CDR3 nucleotides read TGTGCCAGCAGTATCGACAGAAGTACCTACAATGAGCAGTTCTTC. Encoded protein: CASSIDRSTYNEQFF. Complete variable domain (other parts from reference TRBV2 and TRBJ2-1): EPEVTQTPSHQVTQMGQEVILRCVPISNHLYFYWYRQILGQKVEFLVSFYNNEISEKSEIFDDQFSVERPDGSNFTLKIRSTKLEDSAMYFCASSIDRSTYNEQFFGPGTRLTVL.

Note on this clone: Other DNA variants within this sample encode the same CDR3. The CDR3, as DNA: TGTGCCAGTAGTATTGGGAACACTGAAGCTTTCTTT. It encodes CASSIGNTEAFF. This chain uses TRBV19 with TRBJ1-1, with D unresolved. The CDR3 has 12 amino acids. Trimming took 3 bases from V and 1 from J, leaving 3 bases between them. Germline CDR1 and CDR2: LNHDA and SQIVND (reference sequence).

This chain joins TRBV3-1 (or the pseudogene TRBV3-2) and TRBJ1-2; 9 nucleotides agree with TRBD1. CDR3 size: 14 residues. CDR1 is LGHDT, CDR2 YNNKEL, per germline (reference sequence). Trimming removed 5 bases from V and 2 bases from J; junction bases left unmatched: 3. This CDR3 is CASSIGTGNYGYTF. CDR3 DNA: TGTGCCAGCAGCATCGGGACAGGGAACTATGGCTACACCTTC.

This clone has just a few counts. This chain joins TRBV3-1 (or the pseudogene TRBV3-2) and TRBJ1-1; a weak D match, TRBD1 (5 bases). The germline V and J ends were trimmed by 4 bases and 7 bases, with 7 bases remaining between them. This CDR3 has 11 amino acids. The germline CDR1 and CDR2 sequences are LGHDT and YNNKEL (reference sequence). CDR3 amino acids: CASSRGLEAFF. The CDR3 DNA reads TGTGCCAGCAGCCGGGGACTTGAAGCTTTCTTT.

V usage is TRBV6-5 and J usage is TRBJ2-1; 12 positions agree with TRBD2. CDR1 and CDR2 (germline): MNHEY, SVGAGI. V lost 5 bases and J lost 9; bases outside the gene matches: 5. CDR3 length equals 14 residues. The CDR3 loop is CASSPSGGAAEQFF. The CDR3 DNA reads TGTGCCAGCAGTCCTAGCGGGGGGGCCGCTGAGCAGTTCTTC.

Here the CDR3 DNA reads TGCGCCAGCAGCTTTGCCGGGACGCACGTCGCCGGGGCCAACGTCCTGACTTTC. The encoded protein is CASSFAGTHVAGANVLTF. The chain links TRBV5-1 to TRBJ2-6, with D perhaps being TRBD1 or TRBD2 (5 bases each). Looked up from germline, CDR1 is SGHRS and CDR2 is YFSETQ. CDR3 size: 18 residues. V shed 2 bases and J shed 4 bases, with 19 bases lying between them.